This TCR beta chain was captured in a study of shared clonotypes between healthy human individuals. This clone has only a few counts. The same CDR3 can be traced to other DNA sequences in this sample. CD45RO-negative cells were positively selected for CCR7, leaving out terminally differentiated effector memory CD45RA+ cells. Germline V CDR1 and CDR2: SEHNR, FQNEAQ (reference sequence). The CDR3 length is 14 residues. V trimming: 1 base; J trimming: 3 bases; junction bases outside the gene matches: 0. Measured with immunoSEQ multiplex PCR; TCRdb has only the in-frame clones, and not every one. The sample yields millions of clones, 85% to 95% seen once.

Sequenced sample: naive CD8+ T cells from PBMCs. The receptor was derived from a man aged 18 to 35 in good health. Some clones in this sample may be carry-over from other donors' samples. The chain recombines TRBV7-9 with TRBJ2-7; 10 positions agree with TRBD1. This chain's CDR3 is CASSLGDRGYEQYF. CDR3 coding DNA: TGTGCCAGCAGCTTAGGGGACAGGGGCTACGAGCAGTACTTC.